Each of the 28 T cell receptor beta chains below was sequenced from the same sample in a study of regulatory dendritic cells for organ transplantation. The table came from immunoSEQ multiplex PCR; TCRdb's copy has only in-frame clones and leaves some out. The data contain over 10,000 clones, over 85% of them singletons. Sorted subsets were CFSE-labeled and cultured approximately 5 days with allogeneic dendritic cells. No antigens are known for them. Input material: naive CD8+ T cells from blood cultured with regulatory dendritic cells. The subset denotes: CD45RA+ naive T cells. These receptors originate from a human donor in good health.

The chain combines TRBV7-3 with TRBJ2-3, with TRBD2 identical over 7 bases. CDR3 length: 14 amino acids. With V trimmed by 3 bases and J by 4 bases, 4 bases remained unmatched. The germline V gene has CDR1 SGHTA and CDR2 FQGTGA. In DNA, the CDR3 is TGTGCCAGCAGCTTCTCGGGGGGACCAGATACGCAGTATTTT. Its protein product is CASSFSGGPDTQYF.

This clone came up a few times. The rearrangement links TRBV9 to TRBJ1-2; D is undetermined. Trimming left V 0 bases short and J 0 bases short, with 6 bases between. Germline lookup yields CDR1 SGDLS and CDR2 YYNGEE. The CDR3 spans 14 residues. The CDR3 DNA is TGTGCCAGCAGCGTAGACGGAGCTAACTATGGCTACACCTTC. It is translated as CASSVDGANYGYTF.

V usage is TRBV7-9 and J usage is TRBJ2-4; TRBD1 matches at 11 bases. Per the germline V gene, CDR1 is SEHNR and CDR2 is FQNEAQ (reference sequence). V was pared by 5 bases and J by 9 bases, with 18 bases of the junction left unmatched. This CDR3 spans 18 amino acids. CDR3 amino acids: CASSSTRDRGTSIGIQYF. CDR3 bases: TGTGCCAGCAGCAGTACCAGGGACAGGGGGACCTCCATCGGCATTCAGTACTTC.

The CDR3 sequence: CASDARVRDFRREQFF. CDR3 bases: TGTGCCAGCGACGCTAGGGTACGGGATTTTCGGCGTGAGCAGTTCTTC. The chain is built from TRBV2 and TRBJ2-1; D may be TRBD2 (5 bases). The CDR3 consists of 16 residues. Germline V CDR1 and CDR2: SNHLY, FYNNEI. V lost 8 bases and J lost 9, with 26 bases in between.

Turning to this clone: Mismatch with germline at one junction end may stem from a read error. The same CDR3 is also encoded by other DNA sequences in this sample. The chain joins TRBV9 to TRBJ1-5, with D possibly TRBD1 on 6 matching bases. The CDR3 runs 14 residues. Germline V CDR1 and CDR2: SGDLS, YYNGEE. CDR3 sequence: CASSVGGSTQPQHF. The DNA for the CDR3 is TGCGCCAGCAGCGTAGGGGGTTCCACTCAGCCCCAGCATTTT.

The V call is TRBV27, the J call TRBJ1-2, with D maybe TRBD1 (6 bases). Germline assignment: CDR1 MNHEY and CDR2 SMNVEV (reference sequence). This CDR3 is 15 amino acids long. V gave up 4 bases and J gave up 5 bases, with 17 bases separating them. The CDR3 nucleotides read TGTGCCAGCAGTTGGGGGGCCTCCCTCCCATATGGCTACACCTTC. Amino acid sequence: CASSWGASLPYGYTF.

This chain connects TRBV7-9 to TRBJ1-1, with TRBD1 as a possible D gene (5 bases). CDR3 length: 13 amino acids. CDR1 and CDR2 (germline): SEHNR, FQNEAQ (reference sequence). The germline V and J ends were trimmed by 6 bases and 3 bases, with 11 bases remaining between them. CDR3 in amino acids: CASRSGLDTEAFF. CDR3 DNA: TGTGCCAGCAGGTCAGGGTTGGACACTGAAGCTTTCTTT.

This clone has only a few counts. The chain links TRBV7-8 to TRBJ2-7; D gene uncertain. The germline V and J ends were trimmed by 5 bases and 1 base, with 12 bases remaining between them. Germline lookup yields CDR1 SGHVS and CDR2 FQNEAQ. The CDR3 contains 14 residues. CDR3 residues: CASSLHDLSYEQYF. The CDR3 DNA sequence: TGTGCCAGCAGCCTCCACGACTTATCCTACGAGCAGTACTTC.

This chain uses TRBV7-3 with TRBJ2-7, with unresolved D. V gave up 5 bases and J gave up 5 bases, with 13 bases separating them. The CDR3 length is 13 residues. Germline V lookup: CDR1 SGHTA, CDR2 FQGTGA. CDR3 nucleotide sequence: TGTGCCAGCAGCATGACCCGTGCGGACGAGCAGTACTTC. Its translation: CASSMTRADEQYF.

This chain links TRBV7-6 with TRBJ1-4; D is undetermined. V lost 5 bases to trimming and J lost 6 bases, with 13 bases between them. Germline values: CDR1 SGHVS, CDR2 FNYEAQ. This CDR3 contains 14 residues. CDR3 residues: CASSLLGKDEKLFF. Here the CDR3 DNA reads TGTGCCAGCAGCCTGCTGGGGAAGGATGAAAAACTGTTTTTT.

The rearrangement joins TRBV13 to TRBJ1-1, with 10 bases aligning to TRBD1. Germline assignment: CDR1 PRHDT and CDR2 FYEKMQ (reference sequence). The CDR3 contains 17 residues. After removal of 4 bases from V and 5 bases from J, the junction contained 13 bases not matched to a gene. The CDR3 DNA reads as TGTGCCAGCAGCTCCTACCCCGGGACAGGGGTCTTGACTGAAGCTTTCTTT. Its translation: CASSSYPGTGVLTEAFF.

The rearrangement joins TRBV25-1 to TRBJ2-2; tentative D call: TRBD1 (5 bases). The CDR3 sequence is 16 residues long. Germline values: CDR1 MGHDK, CDR2 SYGVNS. Trimming left V 3 bases short and J 0 bases short, with 11 bases between. The CDR3 DNA follows: TGTGCCAGCAGTGACACAGACAGAGCGAACACCGGGGAGCTGTTTTTT. The encoded protein is CASSDTDRANTGELFF.

The genes are TRBV5-6 and TRBJ2-1, with a tentative D call TRBD2 (6 bases). V was trimmed by 6 bases and J by 4 bases, leaving 23 bases between them. The CDR3 is 17 amino acids. The germline gives CDR1 SGHDT, CDR2 YYEEEE. CDR3 in amino acids: CASTSLLGTDYYNEQFF. The CDR3 DNA follows: TGTGCCAGCACCTCTTTATTGGGGACTGACTATTACAATGAGCAGTTCTTC.

The chain recombines TRBV27 with TRBJ2-3; 9 bases line up with TRBD2. Germline CDR1 MNHEY, CDR2 SMNVEV (reference sequence). V lost 4 bases, J lost 3 bases, and 8 bases stayed unmatched. This CDR3 spans 16 amino acids. CDR3 DNA: TGTGCCAGCAGTTCGACTAGCGGAGGGGTAACAGATACGCAGTATTTT. Its protein is CASSSTSGGVTDTQYF.

This clone occurred once. The chain has TRBV13 and TRBJ2-1; 10 bases are shared with TRBD2. The CDR3 runs 17 residues. In germline, CDR1 is PRHDT, CDR2 FYEKMQ (reference sequence). V shed 4 bases, J shed 4 bases, and the junction held 10 bases outside the gene matches. This chain's CDR3 is CASSSAETSGLYNEQFF. The DNA for the CDR3 is TGTGCCAGCAGCTCAGCCGAGACTAGCGGGCTATACAATGAGCAGTTCTTC.

The chain couples TRBV7-9 to TRBJ2-1; a possible D gene is TRBD2 (5 bases). Germline values: CDR1 SEHNR, CDR2 FQNEAQ (reference sequence). The CDR3 is 16 amino acids. With 0 bases removed from V and 0 bases from J, the gap between germline ends came to 9 bases. The CDR3 bases are TGTGCCAGCAGCTTAGCCGGGGTAAGCTCCTACAATGAGCAGTTCTTC. It yields the protein CASSLAGVSSYNEQFF.

The chain couples TRBV28 to TRBJ2-1; TRBD2 matches at 8 bases. The CDR3 spans 19 residues. The germline gives CDR1 MDHEN, CDR2 SYDVKM. The trim removed 5 bases at V and 3 bases at J, leaving 18 bases unmatched. The CDR3 DNA follows: TGTGCCAGCAGTCCGGCGGGGGGCCCTAGTTTTACCCTCTACAATGAGCAGTTCTTC. Its protein is CASSPAGGPSFTLYNEQFF.

The V call is TRBV6-5, the J call TRBJ2-2, with D possibly matching TRBD1 (5 bases). The CDR3 runs to 14 residues. Deletions cut 0 bases from V and 6 bases from J, with 8 bases between. In germline, CDR1 is MNHEY, CDR2 SVGAGI. The CDR3 region is CASSYSNRPGELFF. CDR3 bases: TGTGCCAGCAGTTACTCTAACAGGCCCGGGGAGCTGTTTTTT.

The chain carries TRBV27 and TRBJ2-1, with a possible D match to TRBD2 (6 bases). V was cut by 2 bases and J by 5 bases, with 13 bases left in between. Germline-derived CDR1 and CDR2 are MNHEY and SMNVEV (reference sequence). There are 15 residues in the CDR3. The CDR3 protein is CASSLGGYENNEQFF. The CDR3 nucleotides read TGTGCCAGCAGTTTAGGGGGGTACGAAAACAATGAGCAGTTCTTC.

The rearrangement uses TRBV28 and TRBJ2-7; 9 nucleotides line up with TRBD1. Germline CDR1 and CDR2: MDHEN and SYDVKM. The CDR3 consists of 15 residues. V was clipped by 5 bases and J by 5 bases; unmatched bases: 10. In DNA form, the CDR3 reads TGTGCCAGCAGTCCCCACCCGCGGGACAGGGACGAGCAGTACTTC. Its protein is CASSPHPRDRDEQYF. Drawing the rest from reference TRBV28 and TRBJ2-7, the complete variable domain is DVKVTQSSRYLVKRTGEKVFLECVQDMDHENMFWYRQDPGLGLRLIYFSYDVKMKEKGDIPEGYSVSREKKERFSLILESASTNQTSMYLCASSPHPRDRDEQYFGPGTRLTVT.

This clone came up once. V gene TRBV28 combines with J gene TRBJ1-6, with D unresolved. The germline CDR1 and CDR2 sequences are MDHEN and SYDVKM. V lost 5 bases to trimming and J lost 0 bases, with 5 bases between them. The CDR3 covers 14 residues. In DNA form, the CDR3 reads TGTGCCAGCAGTGGGAGCTCCTATAATTCACCCCTCCACTTT. Translated: CASSGSSYNSPLHF.

This sequence joins TRBV27 and TRBJ2-7; no firm D call. Germline assignment: CDR1 MNHEY and CDR2 SMNVEV (reference sequence). CDR3 size: 15 residues. With 4 bases removed from V and 3 bases from J, the gap between germline ends came to 16 bases. CDR3 sequence reads: CASSYETGTVYEQYF. The DNA of the CDR3 is TGTGCCAGCAGTTATGAGACCGGAACCGTCTACGAGCAGTACTTC.

This chain links TRBV30 with TRBJ1-1; 7 bases align to TRBD1. The germline V gene has CDR1 GTSNPN and CDR2 SVGIG (reference sequence). The CDR3 runs to 13 residues. Trimming removed 0 bases from V and 8 bases from J; junction bases left unmatched: 6. DNA of the CDR3: TGTGCCTGGAGTGTAATGGCAGGGGGGGAAGCTTTCTTT. It codes for CAWSVMAGGEAFF.

The genes are TRBV6-5 and TRBJ1-1, with D possibly TRBD1 on 5 matching bases. Trimming cost V 6 bases and J 8 bases, with 10 bases left between them. This CDR3 contains 11 residues. Germline values: CDR1 MNHEY, CDR2 SVGAGI. The DNA for the CDR3 is TGTGCCAGCAGCGGATCAGGGGAAGCTTTCTTT. The encoded protein is CASSGSGEAFF.

This clone has just a few counts. J is TRBJ2-7 and V is TRBV11-2; a weak D match, TRBD2 (7 bases). This CDR3 has 15 amino acids. Deletions cut 5 bases from V and 2 bases from J, with 16 bases between. Germline lookup yields CDR1 SGHAT and CDR2 FQNNGV. CDR3 bases: TGTGCCAGCAGCCCCTTCGGGGGGACAACCTACGAGCAGTACTTC. As protein: CASSPFGGTTYEQYF.

The chain uses TRBV18 and TRBJ2-1; 10 bases are a match to TRBD2. The CDR3 totals 15 residues. Looked up from germline, CDR1 is KGHSH and CDR2 is LQKENI. J was trimmed by 7 bases and V by 1 base; bases with no gene match: 4. The CDR3, as DNA: TGTGCCAGCTCACCACTAACTAGCGGGGCGAATGAGCAGTTCTTC. Translating it yields CASSPLTSGANEQFF.

This chain uses TRBV27 with TRBJ2-1; maybe TRBD1 (6 bases). The V end lost 6 bases, the J end lost 0 bases, and 12 bases lay between the germline ends. Germline CDR1 MNHEY, CDR2 SMNVEV (reference sequence). The CDR3 contains 15 residues. CDR3 loop: CASSPRGFSYNEQFF. The CDR3, as DNA: TGTGCCAGCAGCCCCAGGGGTTTCTCCTACAATGAGCAGTTCTTC.

The CDR3 is CASSKVRLGRSYEQYF. CDR3 nucleotides: TGTGCCAGCAGCAAAGTACGCCTAGGGCGCTCCTACGAGCAGTACTTC. This chain uses TRBV21-1 with TRBJ2-7. TRBV21-1 is a pseudogene. The CDR3 contains 16 residues.